This TCR beta chain derives from a study of post-analysis software for immune sequencing data. Unique molecular identifiers featured in each of the TCR beta cDNA libraries. One entry per CDR3 protein results from TCRdb running MiXCR on the PCR reads. Of 700,000 to 900,000 distinct CDR3 sequences in the sample, under 60% are singletons; the top ten hold 4% to 5%. Regarding this clonotype: The antigen is unknown.

The CDR3 covers 13 residues. Looked up from germline, CDR1 is KGHDR and CDR2 is SFDVKD. V lost 2 bases and J lost 3, with 4 bases in between. Broader study findings: A few TRBV segments occurring more often in patients than controls included TRBV5-6, TRBV5-1 and TRBV20-1.

The sample comprised blood. The TCR originated in a girl aged 10-17 years with multiple sclerosis. The chain has TRBV24-1 and TRBJ2-1, with unresolved D. In DNA, the CDR3 is TGTGCCACCAGTGATTCTATCTACAATGAGCAGTTCTTC. Encoded protein: CATSDSIYNEQFF.